The sequence of this TCR beta chain was determined in a study of T cells in Graves' hyperthyroidism and ophthalmopathy. Diagnostic assessment was based on clinical symptoms, serum thyroxine and TRAb, thyroid ultrasound and orbital computed tomography. TCR beta CDR3 region amplification was performed from RNA transcripts. First-round RT-PCR of the TCR CDR3 relied on the HTBI primer set. A single record per CDR3 protein comes from TCRdb applying MiXCR to the multiplex PCR reads. This sample has some 580,000 distinct CDR3 sequences, with more than 15% found just once. This clonotype was observed a handful of times. This CDR3 contains 16 residues. From germline, CDR1 is LGHDT and CDR2 YNNKEL (reference sequence). The V gene end was trimmed by 4 bases and the J gene end by 8 bases; junction bases not matched to a gene: 16.

Source material: blood. This TCR was sampled from a middle-aged woman with Graves' ophthalmopathy. The genes are TRBV3-1 and TRBJ1-2; 7 bases match TRBD1. The CDR3 region has the DNA TGTGCCAGCAGCCTACATACCGGGACAGACGATATAGGCTACACCTTC. It yields the protein CASSLHTGTDDIGYTF.